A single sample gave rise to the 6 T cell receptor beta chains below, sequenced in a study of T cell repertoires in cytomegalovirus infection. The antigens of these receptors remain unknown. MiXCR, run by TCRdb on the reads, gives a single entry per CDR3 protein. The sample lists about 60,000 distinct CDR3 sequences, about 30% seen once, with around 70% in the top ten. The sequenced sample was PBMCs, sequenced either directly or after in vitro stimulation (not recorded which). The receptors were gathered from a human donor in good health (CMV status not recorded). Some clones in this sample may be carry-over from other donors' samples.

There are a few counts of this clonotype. CDR3 in DNA: TGTGCCAGTAGTATCCCCCACGGAGATACGCAGTATTTT. It yields the protein CASSIPHGDTQYF. V and J are TRBV19 and TRBJ2-3; D unclear. Germline lookup yields CDR1 LNHDA and CDR2 SQIVND (reference sequence). The CDR3 covers 13 residues. V lost 3 bases to trimming and J lost 5 bases, with 9 bases between them.

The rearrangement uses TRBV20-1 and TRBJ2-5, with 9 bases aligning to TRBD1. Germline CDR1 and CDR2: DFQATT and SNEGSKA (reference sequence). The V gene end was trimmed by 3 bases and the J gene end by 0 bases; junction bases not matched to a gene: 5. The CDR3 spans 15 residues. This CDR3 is CSASTHRGHQETQYF. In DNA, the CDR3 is TGCAGTGCTAGCACCCACAGGGGGCACCAAGAGACCCAGTACTTC.

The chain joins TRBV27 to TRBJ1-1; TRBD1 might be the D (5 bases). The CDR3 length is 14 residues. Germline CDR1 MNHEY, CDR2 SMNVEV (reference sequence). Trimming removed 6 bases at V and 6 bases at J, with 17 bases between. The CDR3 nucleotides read TGTGCCAGCAGCCGGGTTGGGGGGGAAGCTGAAGCTTTCTTT. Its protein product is CASSRVGGEAEAFF.

The CDR3 DNA reads TGTGCCAGCATCTACGAGCAGTACTTC. It yields the protein CASIYEQYF. The genes are TRBV6-2 or TRBV6-3 and TRBJ2-7; no reliable D call. This CDR3 is built from 9 residues. V lost 7 bases to trimming and J lost 3 bases, with 1 base between them. Germline V CDR1 and CDR2: MNHEY, SVGEGT.

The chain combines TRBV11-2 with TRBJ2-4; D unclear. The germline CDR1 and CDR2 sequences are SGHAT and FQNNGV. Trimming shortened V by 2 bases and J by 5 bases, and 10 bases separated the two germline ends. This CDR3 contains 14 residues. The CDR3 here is CASSLTSQQNIQYF. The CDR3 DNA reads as TGTGCCAGCAGCTTAACCTCCCAACAAAACATTCAGTACTTC.

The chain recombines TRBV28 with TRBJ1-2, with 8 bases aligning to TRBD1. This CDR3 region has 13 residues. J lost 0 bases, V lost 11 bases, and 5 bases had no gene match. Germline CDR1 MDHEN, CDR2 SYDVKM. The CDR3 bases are TGTGCCTCAGGGGGCACTTCTAACTATGGCTACACCTTC. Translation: CASGGTSNYGYTF.